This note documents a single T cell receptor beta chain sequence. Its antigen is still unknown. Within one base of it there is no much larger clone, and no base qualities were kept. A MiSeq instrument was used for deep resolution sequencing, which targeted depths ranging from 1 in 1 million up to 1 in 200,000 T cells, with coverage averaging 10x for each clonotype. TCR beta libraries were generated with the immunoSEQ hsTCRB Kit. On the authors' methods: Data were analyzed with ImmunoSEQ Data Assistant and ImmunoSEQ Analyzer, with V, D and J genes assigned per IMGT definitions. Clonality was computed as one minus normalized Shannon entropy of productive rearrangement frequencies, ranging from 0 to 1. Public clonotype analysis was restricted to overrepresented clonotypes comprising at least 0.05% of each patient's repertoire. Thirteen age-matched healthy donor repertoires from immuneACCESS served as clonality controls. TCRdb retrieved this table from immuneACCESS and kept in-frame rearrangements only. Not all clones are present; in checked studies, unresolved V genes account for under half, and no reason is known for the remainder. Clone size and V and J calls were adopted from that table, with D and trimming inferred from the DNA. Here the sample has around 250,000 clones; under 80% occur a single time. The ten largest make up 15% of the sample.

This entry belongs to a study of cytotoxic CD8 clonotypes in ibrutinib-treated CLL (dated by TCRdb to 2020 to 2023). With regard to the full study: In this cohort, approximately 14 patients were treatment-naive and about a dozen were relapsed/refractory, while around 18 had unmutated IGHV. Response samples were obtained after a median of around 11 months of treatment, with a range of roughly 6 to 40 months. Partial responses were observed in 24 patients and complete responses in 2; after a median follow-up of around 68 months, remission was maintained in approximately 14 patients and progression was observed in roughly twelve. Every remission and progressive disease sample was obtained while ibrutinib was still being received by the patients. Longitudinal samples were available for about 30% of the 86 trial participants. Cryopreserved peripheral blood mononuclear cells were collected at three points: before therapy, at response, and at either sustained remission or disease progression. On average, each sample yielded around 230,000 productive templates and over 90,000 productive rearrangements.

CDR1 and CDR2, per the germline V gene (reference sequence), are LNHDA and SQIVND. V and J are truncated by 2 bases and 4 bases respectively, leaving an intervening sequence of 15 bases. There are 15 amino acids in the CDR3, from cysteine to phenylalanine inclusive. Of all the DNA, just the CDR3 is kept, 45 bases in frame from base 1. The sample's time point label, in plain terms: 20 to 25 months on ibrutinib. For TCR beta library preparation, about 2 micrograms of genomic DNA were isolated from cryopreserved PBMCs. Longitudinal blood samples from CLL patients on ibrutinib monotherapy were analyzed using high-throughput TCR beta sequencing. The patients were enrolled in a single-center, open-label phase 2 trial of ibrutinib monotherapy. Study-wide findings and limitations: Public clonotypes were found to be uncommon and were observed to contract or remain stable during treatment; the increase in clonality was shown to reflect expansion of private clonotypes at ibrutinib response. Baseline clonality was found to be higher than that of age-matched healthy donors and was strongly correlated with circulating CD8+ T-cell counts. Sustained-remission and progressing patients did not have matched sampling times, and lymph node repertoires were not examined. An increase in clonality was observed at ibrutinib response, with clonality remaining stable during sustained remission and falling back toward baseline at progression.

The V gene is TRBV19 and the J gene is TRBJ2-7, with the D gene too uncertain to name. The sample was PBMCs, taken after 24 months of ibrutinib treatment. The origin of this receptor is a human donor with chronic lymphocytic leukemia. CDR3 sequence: CASSIRLLDGYEQYF. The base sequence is TGTGCCAGTAGTATACGGCTACTCGATGGGTACGAGCAGTACTTC.